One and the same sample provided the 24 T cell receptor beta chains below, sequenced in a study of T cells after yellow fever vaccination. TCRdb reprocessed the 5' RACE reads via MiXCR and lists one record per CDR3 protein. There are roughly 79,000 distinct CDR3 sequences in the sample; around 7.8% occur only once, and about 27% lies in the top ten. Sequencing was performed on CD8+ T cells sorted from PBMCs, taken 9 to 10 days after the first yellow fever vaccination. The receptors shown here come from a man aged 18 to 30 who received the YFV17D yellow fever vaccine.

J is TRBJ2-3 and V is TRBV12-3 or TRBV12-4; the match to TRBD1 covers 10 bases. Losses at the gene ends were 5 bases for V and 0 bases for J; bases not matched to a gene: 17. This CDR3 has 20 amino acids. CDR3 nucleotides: TGTGCCAGCAGTAATCGTTTCGGGACAGGGGAGCGAACTAGCACAGATACGCAGTATTTT. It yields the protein CASSNRFGTGERTSTDTQYF.

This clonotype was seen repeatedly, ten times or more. The CDR3 bases are TGTGCCACCCCGAGTGAGGGGAAAAATGAGCAGTTCTTC. Its protein is CATPSEGKNEQFF. The chain joins TRBV7-9 to TRBJ2-1; D is possibly TRBD1 or TRBD2 (5 bases each). Looked up from germline, CDR1 is SEHNR and CDR2 is FQNEAQ (reference sequence). Trimming took 10 bases from V and 7 from J, leaving 17 bases between them. The CDR3 is 13 amino acids.

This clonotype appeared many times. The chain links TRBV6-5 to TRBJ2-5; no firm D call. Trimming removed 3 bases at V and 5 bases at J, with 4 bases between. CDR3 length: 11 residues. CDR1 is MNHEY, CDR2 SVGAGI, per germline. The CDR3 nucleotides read TGTGCCAGCAGTTATAGTGAGACCCAGTACTTC. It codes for CASSYSETQYF.

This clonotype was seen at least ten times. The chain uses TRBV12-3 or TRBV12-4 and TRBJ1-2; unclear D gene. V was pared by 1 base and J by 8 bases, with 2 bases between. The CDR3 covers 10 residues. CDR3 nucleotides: TGTGCCAGCAGTTTAGGGGGCTACACCTTC. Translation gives CASSLGGYTF.

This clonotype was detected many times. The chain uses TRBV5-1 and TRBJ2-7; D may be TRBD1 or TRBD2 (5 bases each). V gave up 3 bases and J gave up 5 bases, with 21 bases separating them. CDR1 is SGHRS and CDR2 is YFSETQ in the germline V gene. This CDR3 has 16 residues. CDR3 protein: CASSWPGTDTGHEQYF. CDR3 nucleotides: TGCGCCAGCAGCTGGCCCGGGACGGATACCGGGCACGAGCAGTACTTC.

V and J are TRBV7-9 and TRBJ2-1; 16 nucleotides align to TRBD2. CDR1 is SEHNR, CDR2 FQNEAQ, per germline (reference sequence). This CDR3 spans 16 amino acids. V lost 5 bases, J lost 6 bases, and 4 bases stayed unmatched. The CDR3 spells CASSAGTSGGGNEQFF. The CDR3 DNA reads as TGTGCCAGCAGCGCTGGGACTAGCGGGGGGGGCAATGAGCAGTTCTTC.

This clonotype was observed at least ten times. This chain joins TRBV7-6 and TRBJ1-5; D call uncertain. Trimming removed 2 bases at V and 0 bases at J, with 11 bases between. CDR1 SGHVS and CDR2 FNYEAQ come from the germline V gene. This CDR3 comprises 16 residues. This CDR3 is CASSLWAGDSNQPQHF. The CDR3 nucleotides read TGTGCCAGCAGCTTATGGGCAGGCGATAGCAATCAGCCCCAGCATTTT.

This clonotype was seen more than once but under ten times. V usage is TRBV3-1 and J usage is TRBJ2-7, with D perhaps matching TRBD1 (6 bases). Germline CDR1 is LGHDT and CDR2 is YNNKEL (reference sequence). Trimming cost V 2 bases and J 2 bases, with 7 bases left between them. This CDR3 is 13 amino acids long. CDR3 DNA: TGTGCCAGCAGCCAAAGGACAGCCTACGAGCAGTACTTC. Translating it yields CASSQRTAYEQYF.

CDR3 sequence reads: CASSTRDHSTDTQYF. The CDR3 bases are TGTGCCTCCAGCACCCGGGACCACAGCACAGATACGCAGTATTTT. The chain couples TRBV3-1 to TRBJ2-3; D is tentatively TRBD1 or TRBD2 (5 bases each). V dropped 11 bases and J dropped 0 bases, with 18 bases sitting between them. CDR3 length: 15 residues. CDR1 and CDR2 (germline): LGHDT, YNNKEL (reference sequence).

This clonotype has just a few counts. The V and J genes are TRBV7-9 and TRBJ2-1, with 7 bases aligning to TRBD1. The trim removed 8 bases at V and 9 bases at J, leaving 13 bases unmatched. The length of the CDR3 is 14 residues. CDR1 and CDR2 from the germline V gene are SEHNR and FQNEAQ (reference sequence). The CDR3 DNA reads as TGTGCCAGCTTAGGGGCAGGGGGAGAACGTGAGCAGTTCTTC. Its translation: CASLGAGGEREQFF.

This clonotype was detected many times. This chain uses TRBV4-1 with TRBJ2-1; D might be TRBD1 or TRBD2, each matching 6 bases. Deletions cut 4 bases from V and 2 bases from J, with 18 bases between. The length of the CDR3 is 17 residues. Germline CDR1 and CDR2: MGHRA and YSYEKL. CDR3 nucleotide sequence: TGCGCCAGCAGCCGGGGGGAACAGGGCTCCCCCTACAATGAGCAGTTCTTC. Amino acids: CASSRGEQGSPYNEQFF.

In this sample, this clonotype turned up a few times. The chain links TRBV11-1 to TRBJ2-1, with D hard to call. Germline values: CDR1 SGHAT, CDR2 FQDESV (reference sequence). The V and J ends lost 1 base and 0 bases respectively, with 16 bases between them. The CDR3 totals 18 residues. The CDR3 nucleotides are TGTGCCAGCAGCTTAGTAGGACGCCTTATGAGCTCCTACAATGAGCAGTTCTTC. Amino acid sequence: CASSLVGRLMSSYNEQFF. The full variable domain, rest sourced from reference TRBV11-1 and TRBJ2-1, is EAEVAQSPRYKITEKSQAVAFWCDPISGHATLYWYRQILGQGPELLVQFQDESVVDDSQLPKDRFSAERLKGVDSTLKIQPAELGDSAMYLCASSLVGRLMSSYNEQFFGPGTRLTVL.

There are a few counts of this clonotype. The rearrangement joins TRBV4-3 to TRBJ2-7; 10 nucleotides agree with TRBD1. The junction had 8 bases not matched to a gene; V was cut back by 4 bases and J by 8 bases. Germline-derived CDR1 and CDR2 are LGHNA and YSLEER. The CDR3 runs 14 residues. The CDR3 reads CASSRGQGSLQQYF. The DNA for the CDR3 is TGCGCCAGCAGCCGGGGACAGGGGTCTTTACAGCAGTACTTC.

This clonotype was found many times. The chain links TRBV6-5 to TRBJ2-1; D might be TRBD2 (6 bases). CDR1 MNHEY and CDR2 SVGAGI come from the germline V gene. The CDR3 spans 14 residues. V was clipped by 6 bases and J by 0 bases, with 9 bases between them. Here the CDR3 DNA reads TGTGCCAGCAGCATGCGGGACTCCTACAATGAGCAGTTCTTC. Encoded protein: CASSMRDSYNEQFF.

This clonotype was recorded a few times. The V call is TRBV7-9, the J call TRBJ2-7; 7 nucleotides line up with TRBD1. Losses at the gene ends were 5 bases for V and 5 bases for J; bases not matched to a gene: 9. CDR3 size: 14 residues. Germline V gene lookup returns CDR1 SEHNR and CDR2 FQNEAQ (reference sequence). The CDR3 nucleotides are TGTGCCAGCAGCACTTCGACAGGGCCAAACGAGCAGTACGTC. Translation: CASSTSTGPNEQYV.

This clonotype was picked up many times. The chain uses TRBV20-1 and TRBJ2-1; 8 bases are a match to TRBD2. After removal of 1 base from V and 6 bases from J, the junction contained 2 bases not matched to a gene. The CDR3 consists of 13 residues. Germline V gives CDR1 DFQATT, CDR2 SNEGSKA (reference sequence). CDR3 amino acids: CSARAGTSNEQFF. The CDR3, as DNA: TGCAGTGCTAGAGCCGGGACTAGCAATGAGCAGTTCTTC.

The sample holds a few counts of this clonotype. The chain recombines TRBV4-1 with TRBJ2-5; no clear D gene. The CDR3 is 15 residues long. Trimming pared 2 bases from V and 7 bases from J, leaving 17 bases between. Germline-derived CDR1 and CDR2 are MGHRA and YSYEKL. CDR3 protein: CASSQPSEHWMTQYF. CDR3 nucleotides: TGCGCCAGCAGCCAACCTTCTGAGCACTGGATGACCCAGTACTTC.

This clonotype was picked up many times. Here the CDR3 reads CASRNTIVGGSATPSSNTGELFF. DNA for the CDR3: TGTGCCAGCAGGAATACTATCGTGGGGGGATCCGCAACACCCTCCTCAAACACCGGGGAGCTGTTTTTT. The chain carries TRBV7-3 and TRBJ2-2; weak D call: TRBD2 (6 bases). V was clipped by 6 bases and J by 2 bases, with 37 bases between them. CDR1 is SGHTA, CDR2 FQGTGA, per germline. CDR3 length: 23 residues.

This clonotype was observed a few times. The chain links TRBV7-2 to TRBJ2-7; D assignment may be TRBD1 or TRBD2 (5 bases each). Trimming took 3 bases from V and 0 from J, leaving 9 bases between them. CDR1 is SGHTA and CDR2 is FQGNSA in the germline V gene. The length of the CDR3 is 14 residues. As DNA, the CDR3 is TGTGCCAGCAGCTTGTTTGGGGGCTCCTACGAGCAGTACTTC. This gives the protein CASSLFGGSYEQYF.

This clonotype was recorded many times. CDR3 DNA: TGTGCCAGCAGTTTATCGAACAGGGGGCGAAAGGGCGGGGAGCTGTTTTTT. Translating gives CASSLSNRGRKGGELFF. The chain recombines TRBV27 with TRBJ2-2; 9 bases are a match to TRBD1. Looked up from germline, CDR1 is MNHEY and CDR2 is SMNVEV (reference sequence). CDR3 size: 17 residues. The trim removed 0 bases at V and 7 bases at J, leaving 9 bases unmatched.

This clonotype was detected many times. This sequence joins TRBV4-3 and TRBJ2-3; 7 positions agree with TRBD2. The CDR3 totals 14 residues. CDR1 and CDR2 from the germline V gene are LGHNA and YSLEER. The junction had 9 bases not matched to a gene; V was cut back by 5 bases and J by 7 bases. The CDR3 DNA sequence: TGCGCCAGCAGCTCGAGCGGGGACGGGAATACGCAGTATTTT. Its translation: CASSSSGDGNTQYF.

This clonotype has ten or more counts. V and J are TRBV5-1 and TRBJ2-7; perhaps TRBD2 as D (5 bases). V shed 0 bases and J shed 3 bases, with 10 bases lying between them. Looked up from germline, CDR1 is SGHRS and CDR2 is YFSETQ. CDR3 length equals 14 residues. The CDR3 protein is CASSLGVGSYEQYF. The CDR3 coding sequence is TGCGCCAGCAGCTTGGGAGTTGGGAGCTACGAGCAGTACTTC.

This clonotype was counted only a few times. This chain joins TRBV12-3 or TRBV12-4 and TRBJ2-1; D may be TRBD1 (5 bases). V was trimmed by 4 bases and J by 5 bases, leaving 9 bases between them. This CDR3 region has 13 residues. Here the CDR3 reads CASSSDRDNEQFF. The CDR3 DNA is TGTGCCAGCAGTTCAGACAGAGACAATGAGCAGTTCTTC.

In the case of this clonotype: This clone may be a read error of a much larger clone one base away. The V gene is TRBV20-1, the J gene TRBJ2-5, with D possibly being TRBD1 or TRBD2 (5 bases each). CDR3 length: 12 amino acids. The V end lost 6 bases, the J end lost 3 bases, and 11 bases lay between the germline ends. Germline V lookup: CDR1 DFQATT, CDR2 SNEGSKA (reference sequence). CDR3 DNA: TGCAGTGCCCGGGACCTTGAAGAGACCCAGTACTTC. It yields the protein CSARDLEETQYF.